Listed below are T cell receptor beta chains from one sample, sequenced in a study of shared clonotypes between healthy human individuals. Measured with immunoSEQ multiplex PCR; TCRdb has only the in-frame clones, and not every one. The table includes about 590,000 clones, roughly 95% detected once. The sequenced sample was naive CD8+ T cells sorted from blood. These receptors were collected from a woman younger than 45 in good health. Each CDR3 is given with its conserved first and last residue. Each record gives: CDR3 DNA, CDR3 protein, clone size, J gene, V gene, D gene. The D gene is left open where the match is weak. For some rows the clone size is stated as once, few or many, or as a class when expanded; others skip it.

TGCGCCAGCAGTGAGTCTTTAGCGGAGGGGGCCTACGAGCAGTACTTC CASSESLAEGAYEQYF - TRBJ2-7 TRBV10-1 -
TGTGCCAGCAGCTTCGACAGGGGGGGATATGGCTACACCTTC CASSFDRGGYGYTF - TRBJ1-2 TRBV5-4 TRBD1
TGTGCCAGCAGTGGTGGAGAAAACTATGGCTACACCTTC CASSGGENYGYTF - TRBJ1-2 TRBV2 -
TGTGCCAGTAGTATAGGACTAGCGGGGCACTCTGGGGCCAACGTCCTGACTTTC CASSIGLAGHSGANVLTF - TRBJ2-6 TRBV19 TRBD2
TGTGCCAGTACCAGTTCTGGGGGGAGGGACACTGAAGCTTTCTTT CASTSSGGRDTEAFF once TRBJ1-1 TRBV19 -
TGTGCCAGCAGCCTGGACATCTCCTACGAGCAGTACTTC CASSLDISYEQYF - TRBJ2-7 TRBV27 -
TGCGCCAGCAGCTTGACCGGGACAGGACCTCTCTTGAACACTGAAGCTTTCTTT CASSLTGTGPLLNTEAFF - TRBJ1-1 TRBV5-1 TRBD1
TGCGCCAGCAGCCAATTGGGGGGAGGGGAAAGCGAGCAGTACTTC CASSQLGGGESEQYF - TRBJ2-7 TRBV4-1 TRBD2
TGCGCCAGCAGCCCCAAGTTGGGGGATCGGACCTACGAGCAGTACTTC CASSPKLGDRTYEQYF - TRBJ2-7 TRBV5-1 -
TGTGCCAGTAGTTCCCAAAGCACAGATACGCAGTATTTT CASSSQSTDTQYF - TRBJ2-3 TRBV19 -
TGTGCCAGCAGCCTTGTAGCGGGGTCCGGAGGGGAGCAGTTCTTC CASSLVAGSGGEQFF - TRBJ2-1 TRBV11-2 TRBD2
TGTGCCAGCAGCTTTTGGGCGGACGTACAAGAGACCCAGTACTTC CASSFWADVQETQYF - TRBJ2-5 TRBV11-2 -
TGTGCCAGAGCCGTTGGACAGAATGAAAAACTGTTTTTT CARAVGQNEKLFF - TRBJ1-4 TRBV2 -
TGTGCCAGCAGTTTAGACGGGACAGGGATAAGCCAGCCCCAGCATTTT CASSLDGTGISQPQHF - TRBJ1-5 TRBV28 TRBD1
TGTGCCAGCAGCTTCGGAGAGGATACGCAGTATTTT CASSFGEDTQYF - TRBJ2-3 TRBV7-9 -
TGTGCCAGCAGCAAAAACTCCAGGGGGCACACTGAAGCTTTCTTT CASSKNSRGHTEAFF - TRBJ1-1 TRBV13 TRBD1
TGTGCCAGCAGTTTCTTCCGGGGGGGCTACGAGCAGTACTTC CASSFFRGGYEQYF - TRBJ2-7 TRBV27 TRBD2